The 21 T cell receptor beta chains reported below all come from one sample, sequenced in a study of radiation and T cells in renal cell carcinoma. The time point was: baseline pretreatment blood. Stated treatment: 15 Gy SBRT to primary tumor, nephrectomy 4 weeks later. Sequencing used immunoSEQ multiplex PCR; TCRdb keeps in-frame clones, though not all of them. Of 150,000 or so clones in the sample, about 88% were seen once. The starting material was blood, obtained from a patient whose treatment included radiotherapy and nephrectomy. Source of these receptors: a woman in her seventies with renal cell carcinoma.

The CDR3 sequence: CASSPQEYKTGGMNTEAFF. CDR3 in DNA: TGTGCCAGCAGCCCCCAAGAGTATAAAACAGGGGGCATGAACACTGAAGCTTTCTTT. The rearrangement joins TRBV7-9 to TRBJ1-1, with 9 positions matching TRBD1. V trimming: 5 bases; J trimming: 0 bases; junction bases outside the gene matches: 16. Germline V gives CDR1 SEHNR, CDR2 FQNEAQ (reference sequence). The CDR3 has 19 amino acids.

This chain uses TRBV5-4 with TRBJ2-3; D is perhaps TRBD1 (6 bases). V was cut by 4 bases and J by 5 bases, with 11 bases left in between. CDR3 length: 13 amino acids. Germline V gene sequence: CDR1 SGHNT, CDR2 YYREEE (reference sequence). CDR3 in amino acids: CASSPQGLDTQYF. The CDR3 DNA is TGTGCCAGCAGCCCTCAGGGGCTAGATACGCAGTATTTT. Variable domain in full (rest from reference TRBV5-4 and TRBJ2-3): ETGVTQSPTHLIKTRGQQVTLRCSSQSGHNTVSWYQQALGQGPQFIFQYYREEENGRGNFPPRFSGLQFPNYSSELNVNALELDDSALYLCASSPQGLDTQYFGPGTRLTVL.

In this sample, this clone turned up a few times. The genes are TRBV30 and TRBJ1-1; D is unclear. This CDR3 region has 11 residues. Germline-derived CDR1 and CDR2 are GTSNPN and SVGIG (reference sequence). V lost 1 base and J 5 bases, leaving 5 bases between the germline ends. CDR3 DNA sequence: TGTGCCTGGAGTGGGAGTACTGAAGCTTTCTTT. Translated, it gives CAWSGSTEAFF.

On this clone itself: The junction does not match germline at one end; this may be a read error. The chain carries TRBV7-2 and TRBJ1-2; 9 bases fit TRBD1. The CDR3 has 14 residues. The germline CDR1 and CDR2 sequences are SGHTA and FQGNSA. The CDR3: CASTLGDRVGGYTF. CDR3 DNA: TGTGCCAGCACCTTAGGGGACAGGGTGGGTGGCTACACCTTC.

This chain joins TRBV4-1 and TRBJ2-1; 10 nucleotides align to TRBD2. The germline CDR1 and CDR2 sequences are MGHRA and YSYEKL. V gave up 3 bases and J gave up 2 bases; unmatched junction bases: 4. This CDR3 has 16 amino acids. DNA of the CDR3: TGCGCCAGCAGCCAGGACACTAGCGGGGCCTACAATGAGCAGTTCTTC. Its translation: CASSQDTSGAYNEQFF.

This chain links TRBV7-6 with TRBJ2-7; TRBD2 is a possible D gene (5 bases). This CDR3 has 13 amino acids. CDR1 and CDR2 from the germline V gene are SGHVS and FNYEAQ. Trimming removed 1 base at V and 6 bases at J, with 10 bases between. The CDR3 sequence is CASSLDNGGEQYF. As DNA, the CDR3 is TGTGCCAGCAGCTTAGACAACGGAGGCGAGCAGTACTTC.

This chain connects TRBV7-8 to TRBJ1-1, with unresolved D. The ends were cut back, 1 base at V and 1 base at J, with 4 bases in the middle. The CDR3 covers 13 residues. Germline V gives CDR1 SGHVS, CDR2 FQNEAQ. This CDR3 reads CASSLGQNTEAFF. CDR3 DNA: TGTGCCAGCAGCTTAGGCCAGAACACTGAAGCTTTCTTT.

CDR3 in amino acids: CASSHEGLATNEKLFF. The DNA for the CDR3 is TGTGCCAGCAGCCATGAGGGGCTTGCAACTAATGAAAAACTGTTTTTT. This sequence joins TRBV5-8 and TRBJ1-4; possibly TRBD1 for D (5 bases). CDR3 size: 16 residues. In germline, CDR1 is SGHTS, CDR2 YDEGEE. Trimming left V 4 bases short and J 0 bases short, with 13 bases between.

This rearrangement joins TRBV7-2 to TRBJ2-5; 9 nucleotides match TRBD2. The CDR3 extends over 15 amino acids. The germline CDR1 and CDR2 sequences are SGHTA and FQGNSA. The V segment lost 7 bases and the J segment 5 bases; nucleotides outside the gene matches: 11. CDR3 coding DNA: TGTGCCAGCAAGGGTTGGCGGGGGGGAGGGGAGACCCAGTACTTC. Its translation: CASKGWRGGGETQYF.

This clone was seen more than once but under ten times. This rearrangement joins TRBV13 to TRBJ1-5, with D tentatively TRBD1 (6 bases). V lost 0 bases and J lost 0, with 12 bases in between. This CDR3 comprises 17 residues. The germline V gene has CDR1 PRHDT and CDR2 FYEKMQ (reference sequence). CDR3 sequence: CASSLGRGASSNQPQHF. The DNA for the CDR3 is TGTGCCAGCAGCTTAGGGAGGGGGGCGTCTAGCAATCAGCCCCAGCATTTT.

The CDR3 DNA sequence: TGTGCCAGCAGGCCGGGACAGGGGATCTACGAGCAGTACTTC. Translating gives CASRPGQGIYEQYF. The genes are TRBV28 and TRBJ2-7, with TRBD1 identical over 10 bases. This CDR3 spans 14 amino acids. With 6 bases clipped from V and 3 bases from J, the junction kept 5 bases outside the gene matches. Germline V gene sequence: CDR1 MDHEN, CDR2 SYDVKM.

The chain is built from TRBV6-1 and TRBJ1-1; the D is unclear. Between the trimmed V and J ends, which lost 10 bases and 5 bases, there was a span of 17 bases. Per the germline V gene, CDR1 is MNHNS and CDR2 is SASEGT. The CDR3 contains 13 residues. CDR3 bases: TGTGCCAACAGCAACGGCCCCGAAACTGAAGCTTTCTTT. Translated, it gives CANSNGPETEAFF.

The chain combines TRBV5-6 with TRBJ2-3, with 8 bases identical to TRBD2. CDR3 length: 16 amino acids. Germline CDR1 and CDR2: SGHDT and YYEEEE. V lost 3 bases to trimming and J lost 3 bases; unmatched junction nucleotides: 9. The CDR3, as DNA: TGTGCCAGCAGCTGGACTAGCAGGGGTGGGACAGATACGCAGTATTTT. Its protein is CASSWTSRGGTDTQYF.

This clone was picked up a small number of times. The CDR3 DNA is TGTGCCAGCACCGGCAACGGTAATAATTCACCCCTCCACTTT. This gives the protein CASTGNGNNSPLHF. V usage is TRBV6-6 and J usage is TRBJ1-6; D remains unclear. Germline assignment: CDR1 MNHNY and CDR2 SVGAGI (reference sequence). The CDR3 spans 14 residues. V was clipped by 7 bases and J by 5 bases, with 12 bases between them.

The chain joins TRBV6-6 to TRBJ2-3, with D uncertain. This CDR3 has 11 amino acids. Trimming stripped 6 bases from V and 2 bases from J, with 3 bases between. Germline CDR1 is MNHNY and CDR2 is SVGAGI (reference sequence). The CDR3 here is CASRHTDTQYF. The CDR3 DNA sequence: TGTGCCAGCAGACACACAGATACGCAGTATTTT.

CDR3 residues: CASSQYYGDSFSYEQYF. CDR3 DNA sequence: TGTGCCAGCAGCCAATACTATGGGGACAGTTTCTCCTACGAGCAGTACTTC. V usage is TRBV4-2 and J usage is TRBJ2-7; 7 bases are shared with TRBD1. CDR1 is LGHNA and CDR2 is YNFKEQ in the germline V gene. Trimming at V came to 2 bases and at J to 0 bases, leaving 10 bases not matched to a gene. The CDR3 has 17 amino acids.

The CDR3 protein is CASRVDSAYEQYF. CDR3 in DNA: TGTGCCAGCAGGGTGGACAGCGCCTACGAGCAGTACTTC. The chain links TRBV6-1 to TRBJ2-7; D possibly corresponds to TRBD1 (6 bases). Trimming removed 6 bases from V and 2 bases from J, with 11 bases in between. The length of the CDR3 is 13 residues. CDR1 and CDR2 (germline): MNHNS, SASEGT.

The chain carries TRBV19 and TRBJ1-1; D ambiguous. Germline-derived CDR1 and CDR2 are LNHDA and SQIVND (reference sequence). Trimming cost V 5 bases and J 0 bases, with 10 bases left between them. This CDR3 region has 14 residues. The CDR3 DNA follows: TGTGCCAGTAGTCCGCAGGCCATGAACACTGAAGCTTTCTTT. It codes for CASSPQAMNTEAFF. Using reference TRBV19 and TRBJ1-1 for the parts outside the CDR3, the full variable domain is DGGITQSPKYLFRKEGQNVTLSCEQNLNHDAMYWYRQDPGQGLRLIYYSQIVNDFQKGDIAEGYSVSREKKESFPLTVTSAQKNPTAFYLCASSPQAMNTEAFFGQGTRLTVV.

This chain connects TRBV7-3 to TRBJ2-7; D is ambiguous. CDR3 length: 13 residues. CDR1 and CDR2 from the germline V gene are SGHTA and FQGTGA. V was pared by 3 bases and J by 3 bases, with 9 bases between. CDR3 loop: CASSLGRNYEQYF. CDR3 bases: TGTGCCAGCAGCTTGGGCAGGAACTACGAGCAGTACTTC.

The chain joins TRBV7-6 to TRBJ2-5, with TRBD1 as a possible D gene (6 bases). The germline V gene encodes CDR1 SGHVS and CDR2 FNYEAQ. V lost 4 bases and J lost 6, with 15 bases in between. The CDR3 spans 14 residues. The CDR3 loop is CASSSQQGGKTQYF. The CDR3, as DNA: TGTGCCAGCAGCTCCCAACAGGGCGGAAAGACCCAGTACTTC.

This clone appeared once. V usage is TRBV19 and J usage is TRBJ2-5; 10 bases agree with TRBD2. The J segment lost 5 bases and the V segment lost 7 bases, leaving 7 bases of the junction unmatched. This CDR3 has 14 residues. CDR1 is LNHDA and CDR2 is SQIVND in the germline V gene (reference sequence). CDR3 region: CASTSGGPIETQYF. The CDR3 DNA reads TGTGCCAGTACTAGCGGGGGCCCGATCGAGACCCAGTACTTC.